Listed below are T cell receptor beta chains from one sample, sequenced in a study of T cells in Graves' hyperthyroidism and ophthalmopathy. MiXCR, run by TCRdb on the multiplex PCR reads, gives a single entry per CDR3 protein. The sample consists of roughly 560,000 distinct CDR3 sequences, around 15% of them appearing once. Input material: blood. Receptors were obtained from a woman between 40 and 50 years old with Graves' ophthalmopathy. Each CDR3 is given with its conserved first and last residue. Fields, in order: V gene, D gene, clone size, J gene, CDR3 DNA, CDR3 protein. The D gene is left open where the match is weak. Rows give clone size only sometimes, using once, few, many, or a class for an expanded clone.

>TRBV30|.|few|TRBJ1-1
TGTGCCTGTTTTACAGGACGGGCTGAAGCTTTCTTT
CACFTGRAEAFF
>TRBV29-1|TRBD2|many|TRBJ2-5
TGCAGCGTTGGGGGACTAGCGGGAGGTCGGGAGACCCAGTACTTC
CSVGGLAGGRETQYF
>TRBV30|TRBD1|many|TRBJ2-2
TGTGCCTGGAGTCCGGGACAGGGGGCCGGGGAGCTGTTTTTT
CAWSPGQGAGELFF
>TRBV2|.|few|TRBJ1-6
TGTGCCAGCAGTGAAGCAACCCCCCCGGCCCTCCACTTT
CASSEATPPALHF
>TRBV5-1|.|many|TRBJ2-5
TGCGCCAGCAGCTTAACTCTAGGGCCCCCGGAGACCCAGTACTTC
CASSLTLGPPETQYF
>TRBV3-1|TRBD2|few|TRBJ2-7
TGTGCCAGCAGCTCACAACTAGCGGGGTCCTACGAGCAGTACTTC
CASSSQLAGSYEQYF
>TRBV30|.|many|TRBJ2-7
TGTGCCTGGAGCAGGGGCTACGAGCAGTACTTC
CAWSRGYEQYF
>TRBV18|.|many|TRBJ2-7
TGTGCCAGCTCACCACCGGAAGGGTTCTACGAGCAGTACTTC
CASSPPEGFYEQYF
>TRBV19|.|.|TRBJ1-2
TGTGCCAGTAGACTAAGGCAGGGCCTCCTCCTAGCTAACTATGGCTACACCTTC
CASRLRQGLLLANYGYTF
>TRBV6-1|TRBD1|.|TRBJ2-7
TGTGCCAGCAGACTAGACGGGACAGGGGCGGACTACGAGCAGTACTTC
CASRLDGTGADYEQYF
>TRBV28|.|many|TRBJ2-7
TGTGCCTGCAGTTGGGACTTAACCTACGAGCAGTACTTC
CACSWDLTYEQYF
>TRBV19|TRBD2|many|TRBJ2-5
TGTGCCAGTAGTTCGCAACTAGCGGGGGAAGAGACCCAGTACTTC
CASSSQLAGEETQYF
>TRBV28|.|many|TRBJ2-5
TGTGCCAGCAGTACGTCAACGTACCAAGAGACCCAGTACTTC
CASSTSTYQETQYF
>TRBV5-6|TRBD2|many|TRBJ2-7
TGTGCCAGCAGCTTGGTGCGCCTAGCGGGAGAGGCCGAGCAGTACTTC
CASSLVRLAGEAEQYF
>TRBV12-3/TRBV12-4|.|many|TRBJ2-5
TGTGCCAGCAGTCTGCAAGGACCGGGGGTGGAGACCCAGTACTTC
CASSLQGPGVETQYF
>TRBV6-1|.|many|TRBJ1-3
TGTGCCAGCAGTAAAGACACCTCTGGAAACACCATATATTTT
CASSKDTSGNTIYF
>TRBV4-2|TRBD1|many|TRBJ1-1
TGTGCCAGCAGCCCCGATCTGGAGGGGACAGGGAACCTTATGAACACTGAAGCTTTCTTT
CASSPDLEGTGNLMNTEAFF
>TRBV7-2|.|many|TRBJ2-7
TGTGCCAGCAGCTCCGGGACACGAACCTACGAGCAGTACTTC
CASSSGTRTYEQYF
>TRBV28|TRBD2|many|TRBJ2-5
TGTGCCAGCAATACTCCTAGCGGGAGTGGAGAGACCCAGTACTTC
CASNTPSGSGETQYF
>TRBV14|.|many|TRBJ1-2
TGTGCCAGCAGCCAAGGGCAGGGAGGAGGCTACACCTTC
CASSQGQGGGYTF
>TRBV7-8|.|many|TRBJ1-1
TGTGCCAGCAGCCCCGGACATGTCACTGAAGCTTTCTTT
CASSPGHVTEAFF
>TRBV6-2/TRBV6-3|.|many|TRBJ1-2
TGTGCCAGCAGTCCTAGGTATGGGCAGAATCTTGGCTACACCTTC
CASSPRYGQNLGYTF